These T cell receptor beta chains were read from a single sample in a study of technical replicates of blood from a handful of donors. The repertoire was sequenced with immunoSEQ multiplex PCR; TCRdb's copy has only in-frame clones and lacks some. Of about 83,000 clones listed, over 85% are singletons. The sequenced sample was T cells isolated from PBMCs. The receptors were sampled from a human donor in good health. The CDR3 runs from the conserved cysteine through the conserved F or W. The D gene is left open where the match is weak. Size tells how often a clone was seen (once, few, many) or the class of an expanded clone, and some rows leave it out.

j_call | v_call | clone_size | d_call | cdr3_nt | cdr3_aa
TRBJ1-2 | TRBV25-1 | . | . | TGTGCCAGCAGTGACAGGAATTACTATGGCTACACCTTC | CASSDRNYYGYTF
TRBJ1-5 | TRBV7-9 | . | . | TGTGCCAGCAGCCCCGACTTCGGTCAGCCCCAGCATTTT | CASSPDFGQPQHF
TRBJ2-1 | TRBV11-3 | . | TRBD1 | TGTGCCAGCAGACCTGGACAGGGGGGGAGGTACAATGAGCAGTTCTTC | CASRPGQGGRYNEQFF
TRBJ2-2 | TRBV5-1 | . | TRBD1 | TGCGCCAGCAGCTTGACAGGGGGCTACACCGGGGAGCTGTTTTTT | CASSLTGGYTGELFF
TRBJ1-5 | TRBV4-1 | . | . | TGCGCCAGCAGCCAAAGTTGGGCGGGTGGCAATCAGCCCCAGCATTTT | CASSQSWAGGNQPQHF
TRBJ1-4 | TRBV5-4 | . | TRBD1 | TGTGCCAGCAGCCCGGGCCTCAGGGGGGAAACTAATGAAAAACTGTTTTTT | CASSPGLRGETNEKLFF
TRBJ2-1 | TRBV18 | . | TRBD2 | TGTGCCAGCTCACCACCGGGCGGGAGGAACTACAATGAGCAGTTCTTC | CASSPPGGRNYNEQFF
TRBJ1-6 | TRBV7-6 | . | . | TGTGCCAGCAGCAGAGGGATAGTCGGTTCACCCCTCCACTTT | CASSRGIVGSPLHF
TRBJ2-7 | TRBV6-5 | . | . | TGTGCCAGCGGGAGCTACGAGCAGTACTTC | CASGSYEQYF
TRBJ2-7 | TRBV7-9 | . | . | TGTGCCAGCAGCTTAAGCTTAAACTACGAGCAGTACTTC | CASSLSLNYEQYF
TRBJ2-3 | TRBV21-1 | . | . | TGTGCCAGCAGCAACCTGGCGGGAGGGCCGACGAGGGGAGATACGCAGTATTTT | CASSNLAGGPTRGDTQYF
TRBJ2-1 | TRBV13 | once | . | TGTGCCAGCAGCTTAGCGGGGGATGAGCAGTTCTTC | CASSLAGDEQFF
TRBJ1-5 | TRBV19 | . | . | TGTGCCAGTAGTATTGGGCAGGGCAATCAGCCCCAGCATTTT | CASSIGQGNQPQHF
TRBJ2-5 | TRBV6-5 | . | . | TGTGCCAGCAGTTACTCGCTATCAACGGGACAAGAGACCCAGTACTTC | CASSYSLSTGQETQYF
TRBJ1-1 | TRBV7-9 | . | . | TGTGCCAGCAGCTTTGCGGGGGCTGAAGCTTTCTTT | CASSFAGAEAFF
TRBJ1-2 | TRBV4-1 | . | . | TGCGCCAGCAGCCAAGGACCGGGACTTGACTATGGCTACACCTTC | CASSQGPGLDYGYTF
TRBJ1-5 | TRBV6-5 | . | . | TGTGCCAGCAGACTCACAGGTTATAGCAATCAGCCCCAGCATTTT | CASRLTGYSNQPQHF